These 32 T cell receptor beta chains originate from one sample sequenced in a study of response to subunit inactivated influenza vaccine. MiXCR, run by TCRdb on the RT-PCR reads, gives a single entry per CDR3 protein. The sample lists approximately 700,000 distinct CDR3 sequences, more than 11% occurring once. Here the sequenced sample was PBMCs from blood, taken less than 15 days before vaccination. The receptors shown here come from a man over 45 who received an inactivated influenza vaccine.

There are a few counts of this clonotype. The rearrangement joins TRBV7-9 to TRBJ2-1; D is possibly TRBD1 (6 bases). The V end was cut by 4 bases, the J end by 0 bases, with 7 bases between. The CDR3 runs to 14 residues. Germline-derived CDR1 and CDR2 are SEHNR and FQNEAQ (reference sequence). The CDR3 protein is CASSWTASYNEQFF. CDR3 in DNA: TGTGCCAGCAGCTGGACAGCCTCCTACAATGAGCAGTTCTTC.

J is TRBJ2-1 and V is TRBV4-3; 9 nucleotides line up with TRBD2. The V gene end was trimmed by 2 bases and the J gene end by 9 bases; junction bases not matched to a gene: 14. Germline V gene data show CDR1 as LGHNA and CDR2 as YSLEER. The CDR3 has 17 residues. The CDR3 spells CASSQRYNAGGRVEQFF. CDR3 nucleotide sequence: TGCGCCAGCAGCCAACGGTATAATGCGGGAGGGCGCGTTGAGCAGTTCTTC.

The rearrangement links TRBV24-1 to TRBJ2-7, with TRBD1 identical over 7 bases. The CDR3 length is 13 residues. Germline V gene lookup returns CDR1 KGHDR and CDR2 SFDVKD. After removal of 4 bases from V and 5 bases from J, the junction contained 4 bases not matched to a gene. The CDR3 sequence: CATSDSTGDEQYF. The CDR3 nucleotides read TGTGCCACCAGTGACTCAACAGGGGACGAGCAGTACTTC.

The CDR3 bases are TGCGCCAGCAGCCAAGGTGGGCAGGTGGGAGCCAAAAACATTCAGTACTTC. Translating it yields CASSQGGQVGAKNIQYF. This chain joins TRBV4-1 and TRBJ2-4; D remains unclear. CDR1 and CDR2 from the germline V gene are MGHRA and YSYEKL. V lost 1 base, J lost 0 bases, and 13 bases lay in between. The CDR3 has 17 amino acids.

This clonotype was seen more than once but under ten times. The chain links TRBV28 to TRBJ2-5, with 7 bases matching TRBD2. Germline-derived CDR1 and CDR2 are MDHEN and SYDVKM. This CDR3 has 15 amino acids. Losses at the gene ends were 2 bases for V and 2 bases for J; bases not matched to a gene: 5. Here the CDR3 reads CASSLLAVEQETQYF. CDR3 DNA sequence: TGTGCCAGCAGTTTACTAGCGGTCGAACAAGAGACCCAGTACTTC.

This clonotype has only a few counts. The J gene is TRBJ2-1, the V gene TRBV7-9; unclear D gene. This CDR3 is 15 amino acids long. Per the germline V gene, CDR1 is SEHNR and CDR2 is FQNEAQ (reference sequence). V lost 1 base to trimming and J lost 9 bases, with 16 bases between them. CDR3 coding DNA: TGTGCCAGCAGCTTAGGGTTGGCAGCCCTCGGTGAGCAGTTCTTC. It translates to CASSLGLAALGEQFF.

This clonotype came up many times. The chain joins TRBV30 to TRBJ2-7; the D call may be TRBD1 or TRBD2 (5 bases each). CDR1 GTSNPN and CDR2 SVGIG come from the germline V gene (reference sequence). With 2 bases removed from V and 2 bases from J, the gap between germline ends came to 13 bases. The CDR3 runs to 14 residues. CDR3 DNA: TGTGCCTGGAGTAGCCGGGACGGTACCTACGAGCAGTACTTC. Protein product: CAWSSRDGTYEQYF.

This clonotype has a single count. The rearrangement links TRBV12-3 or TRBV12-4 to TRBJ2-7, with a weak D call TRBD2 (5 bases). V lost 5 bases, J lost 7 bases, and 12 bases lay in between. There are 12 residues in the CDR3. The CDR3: CASSQLGDEQYF. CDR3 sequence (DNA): TGTGCCAGCAGTCAGCTGGGAGATGAGCAGTACTTC.

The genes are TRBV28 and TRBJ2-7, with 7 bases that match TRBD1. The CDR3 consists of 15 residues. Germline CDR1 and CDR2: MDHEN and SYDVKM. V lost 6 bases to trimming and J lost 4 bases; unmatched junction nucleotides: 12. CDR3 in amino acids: CASSKSPGQLYEQYF. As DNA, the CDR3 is TGTGCCAGCAGCAAAAGCCCGGGACAGCTATACGAGCAGTACTTC.

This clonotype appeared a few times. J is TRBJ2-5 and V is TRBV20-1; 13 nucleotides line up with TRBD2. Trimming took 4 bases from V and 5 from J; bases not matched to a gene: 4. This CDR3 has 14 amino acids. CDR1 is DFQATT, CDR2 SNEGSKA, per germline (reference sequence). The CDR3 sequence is CSATGTSGIETQYF. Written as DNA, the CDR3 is TGCAGTGCTACCGGGACTAGCGGGATTGAGACCCAGTACTTC.

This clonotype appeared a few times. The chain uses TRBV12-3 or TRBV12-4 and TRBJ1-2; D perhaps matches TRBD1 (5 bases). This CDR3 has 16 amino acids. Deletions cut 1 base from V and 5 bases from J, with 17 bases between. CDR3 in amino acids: CASSLVWDFGIYGYTF. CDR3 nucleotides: TGTGCCAGCAGTTTAGTATGGGACTTCGGAATATATGGCTACACCTTC.

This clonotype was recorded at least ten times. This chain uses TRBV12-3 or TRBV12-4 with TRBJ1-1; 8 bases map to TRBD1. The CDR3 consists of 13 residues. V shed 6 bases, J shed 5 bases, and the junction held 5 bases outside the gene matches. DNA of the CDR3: TGTGCCAGCAGCACAGGGGGAAGGACTGAAGCTTTCTTT. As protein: CASSTGGRTEAFF.

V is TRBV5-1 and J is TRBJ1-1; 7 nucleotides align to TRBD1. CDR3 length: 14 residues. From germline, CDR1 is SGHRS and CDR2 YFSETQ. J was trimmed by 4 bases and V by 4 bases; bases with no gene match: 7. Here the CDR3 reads CASSQGQPITEAFF. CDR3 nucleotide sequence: TGCGCCAGCAGCCAGGGACAGCCTATCACTGAAGCTTTCTTT.

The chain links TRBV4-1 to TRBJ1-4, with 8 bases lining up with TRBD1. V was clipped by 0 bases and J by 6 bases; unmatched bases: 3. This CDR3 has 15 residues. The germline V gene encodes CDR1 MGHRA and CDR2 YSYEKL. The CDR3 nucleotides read TGCGCCAGCAGCCAAGATGGGACAGGTGATGAAAAACTGTTTTTT. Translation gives CASSQDGTGDEKLFF.

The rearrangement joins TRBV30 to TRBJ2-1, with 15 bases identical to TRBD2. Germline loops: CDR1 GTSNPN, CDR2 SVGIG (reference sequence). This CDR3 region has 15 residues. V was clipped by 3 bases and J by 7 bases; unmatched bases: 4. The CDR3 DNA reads TGTGCCTGGAGCGACGGGACTAGCGGGAGGAATGAGCAGTTCTTC. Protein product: CAWSDGTSGRNEQFF. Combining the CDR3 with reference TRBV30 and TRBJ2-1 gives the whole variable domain SQTIHQWPATLVQPVGSPLSLECTVEGTSNPNLYWYRQAAGRGLQLLFYSVGIGQISSEVPQNLSASRPQDRQFILSSKKLLLSDSGFYLCAWSDGTSGRNEQFFGPGTRLTVL.

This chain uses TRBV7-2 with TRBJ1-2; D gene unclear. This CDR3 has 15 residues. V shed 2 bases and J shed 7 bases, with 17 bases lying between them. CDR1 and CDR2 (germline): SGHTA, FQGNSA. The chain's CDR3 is CASSLKPPGVGGYTF. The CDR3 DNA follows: TGTGCCAGCAGCTTAAAGCCCCCGGGTGTCGGTGGCTACACCTTC.

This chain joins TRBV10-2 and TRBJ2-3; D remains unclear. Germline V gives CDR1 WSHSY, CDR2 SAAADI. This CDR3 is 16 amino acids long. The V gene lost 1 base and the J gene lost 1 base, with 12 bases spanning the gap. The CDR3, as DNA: TGCGCCAGCAGTGAGTGGGCGACCTCTGGCACAGATACGCAGTATTTT. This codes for CASSEWATSGTDTQYF.

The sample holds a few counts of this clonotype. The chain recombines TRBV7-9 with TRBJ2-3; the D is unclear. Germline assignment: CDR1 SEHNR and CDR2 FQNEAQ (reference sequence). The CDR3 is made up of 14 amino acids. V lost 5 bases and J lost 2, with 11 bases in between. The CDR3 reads CASSGGFSTDTQYF. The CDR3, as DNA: TGTGCCAGCAGCGGTGGGTTCTCCACAGATACGCAGTATTTT.

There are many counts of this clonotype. This CDR3 reads CSARDRMRGDSPLHF. The CDR3, as DNA: TGCAGTGCTAGAGATCGGATGCGGGGCGATTCACCCCTCCACTTT. The genes are TRBV20-1 and TRBJ1-6; D is perhaps TRBD1 (5 bases). Trimming left V 0 bases short and J 8 bases short, with 14 bases between. This CDR3 region has 15 residues. Germline CDR1 DFQATT, CDR2 SNEGSKA (reference sequence).

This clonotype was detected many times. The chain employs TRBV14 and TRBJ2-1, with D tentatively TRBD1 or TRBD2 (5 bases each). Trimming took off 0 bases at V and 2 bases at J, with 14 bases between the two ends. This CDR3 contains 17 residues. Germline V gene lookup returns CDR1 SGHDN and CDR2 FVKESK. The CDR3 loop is CASSQDRQRGPYNEQFF. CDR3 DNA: TGTGCCAGCAGCCAAGATCGGCAGAGGGGCCCCTACAATGAGCAGTTCTTC.

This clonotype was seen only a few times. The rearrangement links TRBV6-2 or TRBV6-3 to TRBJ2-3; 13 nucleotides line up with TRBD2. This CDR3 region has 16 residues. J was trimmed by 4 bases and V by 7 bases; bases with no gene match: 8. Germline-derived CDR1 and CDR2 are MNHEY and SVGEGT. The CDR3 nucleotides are TGTGCCAGCACCGGACTAGCGGGAGCAGGATCAGATACGCAGTATTTT. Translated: CASTGLAGAGSDTQYF.

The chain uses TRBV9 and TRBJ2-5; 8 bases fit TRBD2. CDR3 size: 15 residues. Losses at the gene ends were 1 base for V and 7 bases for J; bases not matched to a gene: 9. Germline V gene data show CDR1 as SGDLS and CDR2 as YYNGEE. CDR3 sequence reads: CASSVRDSGVATQYF. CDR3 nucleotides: TGTGCCAGCAGCGTAAGGGATAGCGGGGTAGCGACCCAGTACTTC.

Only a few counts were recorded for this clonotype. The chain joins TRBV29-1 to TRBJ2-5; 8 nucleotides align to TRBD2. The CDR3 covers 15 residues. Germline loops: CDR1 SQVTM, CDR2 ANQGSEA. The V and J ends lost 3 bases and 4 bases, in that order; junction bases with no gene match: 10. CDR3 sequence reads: CSVEGGLGRGETQYF. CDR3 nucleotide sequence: TGCAGCGTTGAGGGGGGTCTCGGGAGGGGAGAGACCCAGTACTTC.

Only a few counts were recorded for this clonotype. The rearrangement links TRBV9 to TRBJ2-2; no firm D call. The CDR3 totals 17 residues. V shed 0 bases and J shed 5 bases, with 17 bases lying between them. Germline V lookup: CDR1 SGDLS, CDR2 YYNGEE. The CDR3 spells CASSVGSPHLGTGELFF. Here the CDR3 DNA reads TGTGCCAGCAGCGTAGGGTCTCCTCACCTGGGTACCGGGGAGCTGTTTTTT. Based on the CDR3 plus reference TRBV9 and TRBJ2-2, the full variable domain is DSGVTQTPKHLITATGQRVTLRCSPRSGDLSVYWYQQSLDQGLQFLIQYYNGEERAKGNILERFSAQQFPDLHSELNLSSLELGDSALYFCASSVGSPHLGTGELFFGEGSRLTVL.

The CDR3 protein is CASSLDRVLEQYF. CDR3 coding DNA: TGTGCCAGCAGTTTAGACAGGGTCCTCGAGCAGTACTTC. The rearrangement links TRBV28 to TRBJ2-7; TRBD1 agrees at 7 bases. Losses at the gene ends were 2 bases for V and 6 bases for J; bases not matched to a gene: 4. Germline V gene sequence: CDR1 MDHEN, CDR2 SYDVKM. CDR3 length: 13 amino acids.

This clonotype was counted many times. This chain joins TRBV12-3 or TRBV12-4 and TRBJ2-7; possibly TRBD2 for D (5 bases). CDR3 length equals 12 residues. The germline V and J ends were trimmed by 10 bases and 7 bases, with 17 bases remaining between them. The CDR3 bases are TGTGCCACCCAGACGGCCGGCGGGGAGCAGTACTTC. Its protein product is CATQTAGGEQYF.

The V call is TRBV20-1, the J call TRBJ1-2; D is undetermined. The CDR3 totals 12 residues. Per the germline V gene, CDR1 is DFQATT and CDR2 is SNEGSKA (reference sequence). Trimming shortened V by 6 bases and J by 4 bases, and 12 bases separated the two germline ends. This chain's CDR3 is CSAPLRPYGYTF. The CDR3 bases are TGCAGTGCCCCCCTGAGGCCCTATGGCTACACCTTC.

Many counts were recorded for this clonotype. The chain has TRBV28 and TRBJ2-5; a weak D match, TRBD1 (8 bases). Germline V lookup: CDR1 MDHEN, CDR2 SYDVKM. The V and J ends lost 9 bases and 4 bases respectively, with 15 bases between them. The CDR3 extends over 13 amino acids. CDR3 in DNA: TGTGCCAGTACAGGGGGGAGGGGAGAGACCCAGTACTTC. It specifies CASTGGRGETQYF.

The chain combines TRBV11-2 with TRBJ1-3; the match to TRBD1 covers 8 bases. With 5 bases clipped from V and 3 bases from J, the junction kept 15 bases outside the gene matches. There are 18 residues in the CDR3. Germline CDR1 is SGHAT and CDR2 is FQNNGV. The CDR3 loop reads CASSPRPRKTGDGNTIYF. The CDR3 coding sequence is TGTGCCAGCAGCCCCAGACCCCGAAAGACAGGGGATGGAAACACCATATATTTT.

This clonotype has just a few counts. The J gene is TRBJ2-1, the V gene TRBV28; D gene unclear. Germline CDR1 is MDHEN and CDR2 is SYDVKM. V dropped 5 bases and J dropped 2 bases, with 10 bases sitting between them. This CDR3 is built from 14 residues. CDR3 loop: CASSGWTAYNEQFF. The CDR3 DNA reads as TGTGCCAGCAGTGGGTGGACGGCCTACAATGAGCAGTTCTTC.

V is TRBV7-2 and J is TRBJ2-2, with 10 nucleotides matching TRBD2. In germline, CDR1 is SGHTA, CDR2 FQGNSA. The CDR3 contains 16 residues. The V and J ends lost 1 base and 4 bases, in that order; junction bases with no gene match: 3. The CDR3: CASSLVAGGSTGELFF. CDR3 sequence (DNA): TGTGCCAGCAGCTTAGTAGCGGGGGGTAGCACCGGGGAGCTGTTTTTT.

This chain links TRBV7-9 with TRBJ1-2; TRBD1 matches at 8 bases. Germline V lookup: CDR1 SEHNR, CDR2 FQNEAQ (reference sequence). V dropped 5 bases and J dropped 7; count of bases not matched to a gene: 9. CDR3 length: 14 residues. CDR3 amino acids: CASSLPGQGGGYTF. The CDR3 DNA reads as TGTGCCAGCAGCCTCCCTGGACAGGGAGGTGGCTACACCTTC. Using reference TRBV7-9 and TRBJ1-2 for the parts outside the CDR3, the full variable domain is DTGVSQNPRHKITKRGQNVTFRCDPISEHNRLYWYRQTLGQGPEFLTYFQNEAQLEKSRLLSDRFSAERPKGSFSTLEIQRTEQGDSAMYLCASSLPGQGGGYTFGSGTRLTVV.